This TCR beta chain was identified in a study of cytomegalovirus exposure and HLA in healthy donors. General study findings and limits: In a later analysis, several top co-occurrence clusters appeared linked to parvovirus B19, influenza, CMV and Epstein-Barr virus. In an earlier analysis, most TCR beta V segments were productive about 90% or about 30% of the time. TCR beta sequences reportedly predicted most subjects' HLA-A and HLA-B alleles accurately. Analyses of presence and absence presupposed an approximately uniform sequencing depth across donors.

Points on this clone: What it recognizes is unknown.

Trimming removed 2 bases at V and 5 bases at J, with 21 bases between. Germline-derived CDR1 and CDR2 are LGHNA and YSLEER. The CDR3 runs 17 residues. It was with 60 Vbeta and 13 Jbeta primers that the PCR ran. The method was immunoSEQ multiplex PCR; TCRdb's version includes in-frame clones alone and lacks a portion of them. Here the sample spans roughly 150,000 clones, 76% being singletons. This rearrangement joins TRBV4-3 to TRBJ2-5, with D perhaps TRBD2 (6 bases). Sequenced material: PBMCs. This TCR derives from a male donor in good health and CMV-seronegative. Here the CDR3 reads CASSQSFGTSRKETQYF. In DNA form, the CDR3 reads TGCGCCAGCAGCCAAAGTTTTGGGACTTCACGGAAGGAGACCCAGTACTTC.